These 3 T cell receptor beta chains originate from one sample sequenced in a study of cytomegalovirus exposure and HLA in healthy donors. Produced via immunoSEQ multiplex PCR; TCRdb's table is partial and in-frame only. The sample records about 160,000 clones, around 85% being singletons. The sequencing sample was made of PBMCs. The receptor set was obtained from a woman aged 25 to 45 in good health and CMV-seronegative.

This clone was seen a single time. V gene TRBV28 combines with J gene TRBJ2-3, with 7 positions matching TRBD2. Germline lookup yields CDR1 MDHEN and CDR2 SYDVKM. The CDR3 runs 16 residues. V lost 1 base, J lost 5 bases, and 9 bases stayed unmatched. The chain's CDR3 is CASSLSKAGAGDTQYF. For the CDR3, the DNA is TGTGCCAGCAGTTTATCCAAGGCGGGAGCCGGAGATACGCAGTATTTT.

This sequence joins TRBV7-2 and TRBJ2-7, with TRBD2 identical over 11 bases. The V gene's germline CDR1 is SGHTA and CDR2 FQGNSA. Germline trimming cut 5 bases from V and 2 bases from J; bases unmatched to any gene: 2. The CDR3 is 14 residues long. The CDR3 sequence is CASSNSGRAYEQYF. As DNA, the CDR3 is TGTGCCAGCAGCAATAGCGGGAGGGCCTACGAGCAGTACTTC.

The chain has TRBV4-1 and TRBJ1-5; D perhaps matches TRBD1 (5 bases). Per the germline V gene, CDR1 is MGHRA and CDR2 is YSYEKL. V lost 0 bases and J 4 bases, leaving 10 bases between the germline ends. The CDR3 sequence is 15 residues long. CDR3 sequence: CASSQEGRANQPQHF. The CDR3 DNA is TGCGCCAGCAGCCAAGAGGGCAGGGCAAATCAGCCCCAGCATTTT.